This TCR beta chain appears in the sequencing data of a study of CD8 T cells in ankylosing spondylitis. Study-level findings and limits: Clones tied to disease were said to be significantly enriched in matched ankylosing spondylitis synovial fluid. Within peripheral blood, clones linked to disease were CD8+ and relatively rare.

Concerning this clonotype itself: Its antigen remains unidentified.

TCRdb redid the calling of the 5' RACE reads with MiXCR, one entry per CDR3 protein. Here the sample spans around 300,000 distinct CDR3 sequences, roughly 14% being singletons. This CDR3 has 15 residues. CDR1 is MNHEY and CDR2 is SVGAGI in the germline V gene. V was clipped by 2 bases and J by 7 bases, with 15 bases between them. The chain is built from TRBV6-5 and TRBJ2-1, with D hard to call. The source material was blood, either unsorted or a sorted T cell fraction (not recorded which). The TCR sequence derives from a male donor with ankylosing spondylitis or in good health (not recorded which). The CDR3 is CASSYGWHSINEQFF. For the CDR3, the DNA is TGTGCCAGCAGTTACGGCTGGCACAGTATAAATGAGCAGTTCTTC.